This T cell receptor (beta chain) was retrieved from a study of blood T cell repertoires in COVID-19 (dated by TCRdb to 2018 to 2021). About the full investigation: Samples from collaborators originated in the United States, Italy and Spain and spanned both the acute and convalescent phases of COVID-19. The prospective study material was composed of cDNA or gDNA derived from T cells, B-cell-depleted T cells, or PBMCs. Subjects who had been exposed to COVID-19, were actively infected with it, or had recovered from it provided the deeply sampled blood TCRbeta repertoires that made up the dataset. The repertoires were made available in a free public database intended to serve as a resource for research on the immune response to SARS-CoV-2. Samples came from the ongoing ImmuneRACE study (first 160 participants) plus 1,254 subjects from 6 global collaborators. Nearly every sample came with metadata listing a de-identified subject ID, COVID-19 status, age in years and sex. Where HLA class I and class II types were available, the types were taken from metadata supplied by the sample provider, not from assay-based typing. Study-wide findings and limitations: The amount of clinical and demographic metadata varied by source and participant and was provided uncurated.

Comment on this clone: Its antigen is unknown. No qualities accompany the bases; no much larger clone lies one base away.

Each collaborating institution followed its own protocols to collect whole blood in K2EDTA tubes. For TCRbeta analysis, collaborators shipped samples as frozen whole blood, isolated PBMCs, or DNA extracted from either of those sample types. The immunoSEQ Assay, a bias-controlled multiplex PCR, was used to amplify TCRbeta CDR3 regions from genomic DNA. From the authors' description of their analysis: The number of nucleated cells in each sample was estimated from the amplification of reference gene primers within the assay. To quantify the absolute abundance of each unique TCRbeta CDR3 rearrangement, sequence reads were collapsed and filtered. For each sample, productive Simpson clonality was calculated as the square root of Simpson's diversity index over productive rearrangements. What TCRdb holds here is the immuneACCESS table cut down to in-frame rearrangements. Part of the clones is not present; checked against another copy, under half of the missing clones reflect an unresolved V gene, and the others are unexplained. V and J calls plus clone size are reproduced from that table; the DNA served to infer D and trimming. The sample includes fewer than 300,000 clones, with 88% observed a single time. The top ten constitute around 0.8% of the sample.

V drops 4 bases and J drops 5 bases, leaving 6 bases in between. In the germline V gene (reference sequence), CDR1 corresponds to LGHDT and CDR2 to YNNKEL. From its cysteine to its phenylalanine, the CDR3 spans 12 amino acids. CDR3 DNA only is kept here, 36 bases in frame from base 1. Specimen: peripheral blood. The V and J genes are TRBV3-1 (or the pseudogene TRBV3-2) and TRBJ2-1; confidence is insufficient to name the D gene. The origin of this receptor is a woman between 25 and 40 years old with acute or convalescent COVID-19. CDR3 protein: CASSPTNNEQFF. The sequenced DNA: TGTGCCAGCAGCCCTACCAACAATGAGCAGTTCTTC.